One and the same sample provided the 3 T cell receptor beta chains below, sequenced in a study of T cell clusters in autoimmune cytopenias. Each sample's input was about 270 ng genomic DNA, 35,000 to 40,000 genome equivalents. TRB was amplified by touch-down multiplex PCR, primer pools A and B combined. Each CDR3 protein gets one entry in TCRdb, which reprocessed the multiplex PCR reads and gives no DNA. The sample holds about 7,400 distinct CDR3 sequences. What was sequenced was peripheral blood. These receptors were collected from a human donor with an autoimmune cytopenia or autoimmune hepatitis (not recorded which).

This clonotype is labeled medium-sized based on frequency. The chain couples TRBV20-1 to TRBJ2-1; TCRdb reports TRBD1, a call that lacks DNA to check it against. This CDR3 is built from 16 residues. Germline V gives CDR1 DFQATT, CDR2 SNEGSKA (reference sequence). CDR3 in amino acids: CSARMIKAGTTNEQFF.

The V call is TRBV20-1, the J call TRBJ2-1. The CDR3 extends over 15 amino acids. Germline V lookup: CDR1 DFQATT, CDR2 SNEGSKA (reference sequence). The CDR3 here is CSARDIVGSYNEQFF.

This sequence joins TRBV20-1 and TRBJ2-5; TCRdb indicates TRBD2, and absent DNA this call remains unverified. Germline V gene sequence: CDR1 DFQATT, CDR2 SNEGSKA (reference sequence). The CDR3 contains 14 residues. CDR3 protein: CSARTSGVQETQYF.